This TCR beta chain was found in a study of blood T cell repertoires in COVID-19. Study information: PBMCs, B-cell-depleted T cells, or T cells provided the cDNA or gDNA that made up the material.

In Seattle, patients joined the study during active infection and were tracked longitudinally. Germline-derived CDR1 and CDR2 are SGHDT and YYEEEE. This CDR3 region has 16 residues. The V segment lost 2 bases and the J segment 7 bases; nucleotides outside the gene matches: 3. Libraries were prepared by immunoSEQ multiplex PCR; TCRdb keeps only in-frame clonotypes and omits some of them. Here the sample spans more than 300,000 clones, around 86% being singletons. The sample consisted of peripheral blood. The V call is TRBV5-6, the J call TRBJ2-1; 16 bases are shared with TRBD2. The TCR originated in a woman aged 50 to 60 with COVID-19, enrolled during active disease. CDR3 amino acids: CASSFGTSGRANEQFF. CDR3 DNA: TGTGCCAGCAGCTTTGGGACTAGCGGGAGGGCGAATGAGCAGTTCTTC.